The 5 T cell receptor beta chains in this list originate from one sample, sequenced in a study of T cells in Graves' hyperthyroidism and ophthalmopathy. Researchers took RNA transcripts and amplified the TCR beta CDR3 regions from them. Researchers ran a first-round RT-PCR on the TCR CDR3 using the HTBI primer set. Via MiXCR, TCRdb re-called the multiplex PCR reads, giving one row per CDR3 protein. Counted here are about 500,000 distinct CDR3 sequences, over 15% occurring once; the ten biggest clones make up around a sixth. Material: blood. The receptors derive from a woman under 30 with Graves' hyperthyroidism.

The table lists this clonotype with many counts. The chain carries TRBV9 and TRBJ1-1, with D maybe TRBD1 (6 bases). CDR3 length: 15 residues. With 3 bases removed from V and 3 bases from J, the gap between germline ends came to 15 bases. Per the germline V gene, CDR1 is SGDLS and CDR2 is YYNGEE. This CDR3 reads CASSAGDGGYTEAFF. DNA of the CDR3: TGTGCCAGCAGCGCGGGGGATGGGGGCTACACTGAAGCTTTCTTT.

The chain is built from TRBV24-1 and TRBJ2-5; D is undetermined. V was shortened by 3 bases and J by 2 bases, with 12 bases between the two germline ends. Germline V CDR1 and CDR2: KGHDR, SFDVKD. The CDR3 consists of 15 residues. As DNA, the CDR3 is TGTGCCACCAGTGATACCCGGGCCCCTCAAGAGACCCAGTACTTC. It yields the protein CATSDTRAPQETQYF.

In its sample, this clonotype was seen many times. CDR3 DNA sequence: TGTGCCAGCAGCTCTACAGGTGGCCCCAAAAACATTCAGTACTTC. Amino acid sequence: CASSSTGGPKNIQYF. The chain employs TRBV28 and TRBJ2-4; tentatively, D is TRBD1 (5 bases). Germline V gene lookup returns CDR1 MDHEN and CDR2 SYDVKM. There are 15 residues in the CDR3. V gave up 6 bases and J gave up 2 bases, with 14 bases separating them.

This clonotype turned up a few times. The rearrangement joins TRBV3-1 to TRBJ1-5; 8 bases are a match to TRBD1. From germline, CDR1 is LGHDT and CDR2 YNNKEL (reference sequence). This CDR3 spans 14 amino acids. The V segment lost 1 base and the J segment 9 bases; nucleotides outside the gene matches: 5. The CDR3 nucleotides read TGTGCCAGCAGCCAAGGACAGGGGTTCGTGCCCCAGCATTTT. Its translation: CASSQGQGFVPQHF.

This chain links TRBV2 with TRBJ1-1; 7 bases match TRBD1. V trimming: 10 bases; J trimming: 1 base; junction bases outside the gene matches: 15. The CDR3 consists of 16 residues. CDR1 is SNHLY and CDR2 is FYNNEI in the germline V gene. The CDR3 is CAIGATLDRTNTEAFF. The DNA of the CDR3 is TGTGCCATCGGGGCCACCCTGGACAGGACGAACACTGAAGCTTTCTTT.